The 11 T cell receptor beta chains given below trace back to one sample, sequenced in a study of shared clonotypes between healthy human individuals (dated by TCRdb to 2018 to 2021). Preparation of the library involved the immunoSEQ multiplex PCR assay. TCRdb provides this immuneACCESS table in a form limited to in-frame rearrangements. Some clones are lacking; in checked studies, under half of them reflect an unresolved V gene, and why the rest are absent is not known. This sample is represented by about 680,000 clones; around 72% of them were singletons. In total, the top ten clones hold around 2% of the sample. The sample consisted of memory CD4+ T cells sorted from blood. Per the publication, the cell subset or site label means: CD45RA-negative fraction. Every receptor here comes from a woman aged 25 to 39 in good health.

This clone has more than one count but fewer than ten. The chain's CDR3 is CASSMPGTGGGTGYGYTF. The CDR3 DNA reads TGTGCCAGTAGTATGCCTGGGACAGGGGGCGGAACGGGCTATGGCTACACCTTC. The chain couples TRBV19 to TRBJ1-2, with 12 bases identical to TRBD1. Germline CDR1 and CDR2: LNHDA and SQIVND (reference sequence). The CDR3 runs to 18 residues. J was trimmed by 4 bases and V by 3 bases; bases with no gene match: 12.

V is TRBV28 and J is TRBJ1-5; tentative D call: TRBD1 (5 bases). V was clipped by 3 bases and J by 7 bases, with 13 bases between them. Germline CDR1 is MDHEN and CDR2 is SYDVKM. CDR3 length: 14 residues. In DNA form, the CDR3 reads TGTGCCAGCAGTTTGCCTTTGGGGCAACAGCCCCAGCATTTT. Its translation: CASSLPLGQQPQHF.

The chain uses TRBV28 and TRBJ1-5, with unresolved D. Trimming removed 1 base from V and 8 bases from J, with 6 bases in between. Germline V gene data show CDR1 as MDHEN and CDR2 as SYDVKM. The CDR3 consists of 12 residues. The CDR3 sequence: CASSLYGKPQHF. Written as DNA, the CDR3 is TGTGCCAGCAGTTTATACGGGAAGCCCCAGCATTTT.

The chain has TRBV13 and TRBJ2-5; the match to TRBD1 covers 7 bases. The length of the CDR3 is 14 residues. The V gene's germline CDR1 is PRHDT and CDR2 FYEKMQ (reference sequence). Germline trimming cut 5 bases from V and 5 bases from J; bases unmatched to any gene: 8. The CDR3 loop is CASSPRTGWETQYF. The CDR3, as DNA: TGTGCCAGCAGCCCCCGGACAGGTTGGGAGACCCAGTACTTC.

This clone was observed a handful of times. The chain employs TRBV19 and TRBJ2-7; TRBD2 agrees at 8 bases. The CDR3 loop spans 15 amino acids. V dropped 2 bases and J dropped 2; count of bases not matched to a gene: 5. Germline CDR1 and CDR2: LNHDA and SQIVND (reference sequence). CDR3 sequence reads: CASSIKRGFPYEQYF. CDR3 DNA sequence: TGTGCCAGTAGTATAAAGCGGGGGTTCCCCTACGAGCAGTACTTC.

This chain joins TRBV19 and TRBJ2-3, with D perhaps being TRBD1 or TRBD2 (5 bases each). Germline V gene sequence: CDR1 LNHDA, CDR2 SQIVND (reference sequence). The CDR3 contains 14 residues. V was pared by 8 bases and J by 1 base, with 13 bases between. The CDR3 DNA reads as TGTGCCAGTGCCTCAGGGACCCGCACAGATACGCAGTATTTT. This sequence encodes CASASGTRTDTQYF.

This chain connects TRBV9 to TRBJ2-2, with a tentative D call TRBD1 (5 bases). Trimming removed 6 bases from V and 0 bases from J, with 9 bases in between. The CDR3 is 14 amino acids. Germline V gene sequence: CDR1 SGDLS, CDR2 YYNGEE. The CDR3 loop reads CASTTTANTGELFF. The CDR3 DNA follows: TGTGCCAGCACCACGACAGCGAACACCGGGGAGCTGTTTTTT.

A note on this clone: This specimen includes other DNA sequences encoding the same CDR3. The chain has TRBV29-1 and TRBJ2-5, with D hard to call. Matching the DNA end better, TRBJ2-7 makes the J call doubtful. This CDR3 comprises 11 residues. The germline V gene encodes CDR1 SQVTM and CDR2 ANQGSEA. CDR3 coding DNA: TGCAGCGTTAGGTGGGGCTACGAGCAGTACTTC. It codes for CSVRWGYEQYF.

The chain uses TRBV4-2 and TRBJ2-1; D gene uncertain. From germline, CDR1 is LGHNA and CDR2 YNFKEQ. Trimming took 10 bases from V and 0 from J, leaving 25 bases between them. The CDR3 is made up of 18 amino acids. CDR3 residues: CATAQLPSRRASYNEQFF. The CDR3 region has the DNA TGTGCCACCGCACAATTACCTTCTCGTCGAGCCTCCTACAATGAGCAGTTCTTC.

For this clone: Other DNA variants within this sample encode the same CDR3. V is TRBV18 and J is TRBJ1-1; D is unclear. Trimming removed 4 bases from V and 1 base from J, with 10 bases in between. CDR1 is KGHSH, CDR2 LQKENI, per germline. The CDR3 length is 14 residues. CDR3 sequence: CASSLGRKNTEAFF. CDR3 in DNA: TGTGCCAGCTCACTCGGACGGAAGAACACTGAAGCTTTCTTT.

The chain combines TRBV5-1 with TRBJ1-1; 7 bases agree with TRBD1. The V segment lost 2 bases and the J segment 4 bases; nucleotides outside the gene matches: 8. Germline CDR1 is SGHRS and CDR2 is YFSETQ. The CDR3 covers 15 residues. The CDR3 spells CASSLRQGSGTEAFF. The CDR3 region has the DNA TGCGCCAGCAGCTTAAGACAGGGCTCAGGCACTGAAGCTTTCTTT.